This TCR beta chain came from a study of regulatory T cells in long-lasting Graves disease. TCR beta libraries were built with iRepertoire HTBI primers and Arm-PCR of CDR3 regions. TCRdb passed the multiplex PCR reads through MiXCR, listing each CDR3 protein once. This table has about 560,000 distinct CDR3 sequences, about 15% appearing once. The germline gives CDR1 SGHAT, CDR2 FQNNGV. The CDR3 has 14 amino acids. The V and J ends lost 5 bases and 1 base respectively, with 8 bases between them. Time point denoted: newly diagnosed GD, antithyroid drugs for less than 3 months. Extracted PBMC RNA gave rise to the TCR library. These data also featured in a second study, about T cells in Graves' hyperthyroidism and ophthalmopathy. That source notes: The study used the HTBI primer set for a first-round RT-PCR of the TCR CDR3.

The specimen was peripheral blood mononuclear cells (PBMCs), collected at new diagnosis, from a patient treated with antithyroid drugs. The TCR sequence derives from a man aged 18-30 years with Graves disease. The V call is TRBV11-2, the J call TRBJ2-2, with no clear D. The CDR3 bases are TGTGCCAGCAGCCGACCTCGGAACACCGGGGAGCTGTTTTTT. As protein: CASSRPRNTGELFF.